This entry lists 13 T cell receptor beta chains sequenced from one sample in a study of T-cell reconstitution after alpha-beta-depleted transplantation in children. Molecular barcoding with unique molecular identifiers was used for the TCRbeta library. TCRdb re-derived calls from the PCR reads in MiXCR, one entry per CDR3 protein. The repertoire holds 450,000 to 550,000 distinct CDR3 sequences, roughly 11% seen once, with 12% to 15% in the top ten. The sample here was PBMCs, mostly from graft donor cells, taken 180 days after TCRalphabeta/CD19-depleted stem cell transplant. The receptors originated from a female patient aged 2-15 years who had a stem cell transplant for aplastic anemia, so the T cells may come from the graft donor.

This chain joins TRBV11-3 and TRBJ2-5; D not certain. CDR3 size: 14 residues. CDR1 SGHNT and CDR2 YENEEA come from the germline V gene. V was shortened by 10 bases and J by 5 bases, with 20 bases between the two germline ends. The CDR3 DNA sequence: TGTGCCATCTCGAAGGCCGGAGTGGTCGAGACCCAGTACTTC. Protein product: CAISKAGVVETQYF.

The chain is built from TRBV6-1 and TRBJ2-5; 7 nucleotides line up with TRBD2. The CDR3 spans 16 residues. CDR1 is MNHNS, CDR2 SASEGT, per germline. V shed 10 bases and J 5 bases; nucleotides not matched to a gene: 19. CDR3 sequence: CATSLPTSGNGETQYF. The CDR3 region has the DNA TGTGCCACTTCCCTTCCCACCAGCGGGAACGGGGAGACCCAGTACTTC.

The chain couples TRBV19 to TRBJ2-5; D perhaps matches TRBD1 (5 bases). This CDR3 comprises 15 residues. Germline values: CDR1 LNHDA, CDR2 SQIVND (reference sequence). V was trimmed by 3 bases and J by 4 bases, leaving 15 bases between them. CDR3 sequence reads: CASSIIGQGGETQYF. CDR3 DNA: TGTGCCAGTAGTATCATTGGGCAGGGTGGAGAGACCCAGTACTTC.

This clonotype occurred a few times. The chain combines TRBV28 with TRBJ1-3; the D gene is possibly TRBD1 (5 bases). CDR1 is MDHEN and CDR2 is SYDVKM in the germline V gene. V gave up 7 bases and J gave up 0 bases, with 10 bases separating them. This CDR3 contains 14 residues. This chain's CDR3 is CASTIRGSGNTIYF. CDR3 DNA: TGTGCCAGCACAATAAGGGGCTCTGGAAACACCATATATTTT. Combining the CDR3 with reference TRBV28 and TRBJ1-3 gives the whole variable domain DVKVTQSSRYLVKRTGEKVFLECVQDMDHENMFWYRQDPGLGLRLIYFSYDVKMKEKGDIPEGYSVSREKKERFSLILESASTNQTSMYLCASTIRGSGNTIYFGEGSWLTVV.

V is TRBV28 and J is TRBJ2-1, with 13 bases identical to TRBD2. Germline loops: CDR1 MDHEN, CDR2 SYDVKM. V was pared by 8 bases and J by 8 bases, with 6 bases of the junction left unmatched. The CDR3 has 14 amino acids. CDR3 bases: TGTGCCAGCGGACTAGCGGGAGACGGGGATGAGCAGTTCTTC. Amino acid sequence: CASGLAGDGDEQFF.

There are a few counts of this clonotype. A junction end diverges from the germline sequence, so it may reflect a read error. The chain employs TRBV11-3 and TRBJ1-1; D call uncertain. This CDR3 comprises 12 residues. Germline CDR1 and CDR2: SGHNT and YENEEA. CDR3 region: CASSDLNPEAFF. In nucleotides, the CDR3 is TGTGCCAGCAGCGATCTGAACCCTGAAGCTTTCTTT.

This clonotype was seen many times. The CDR3 sequence: CSASHREGRNEQFF. CDR3 bases: TGCAGTGCTAGCCACCGGGAGGGCCGTAATGAGCAGTTCTTC. The chain uses TRBV20-1 and TRBJ2-1; 8 nucleotides align to TRBD2. This CDR3 is built from 14 residues. V lost 3 bases and J lost 7; bases outside the gene matches: 8. Germline lookup yields CDR1 DFQATT and CDR2 SNEGSKA (reference sequence).

This chain uses TRBV5-8 with TRBJ1-5, with 8 bases matching TRBD1. The CDR3 covers 16 residues. Germline CDR1 SGHTS, CDR2 YDEGEE. Losses at the gene ends were 4 bases for V and 4 bases for J; bases not matched to a gene: 10. CDR3 nucleotide sequence: TGTGCCAGCAGCAAAACCGCAGGGGGCAATAATCAGCCCCAGCATTTT. It specifies CASSKTAGGNNQPQHF. The variable domain in full, with the rest retrieved from reference TRBV5-8 and TRBJ1-5, is EAGVTQSPTHLIKTRGQQATLRCSPISGHTSVYWYQQALGLGLQFLLWYDEGEERNRGNFPPRFSGRQFPNYSSELNVNALELEDSALYLCASSKTAGGNNQPQHFGDGTRLSIL.

The chain combines TRBV9 with TRBJ2-3, with a possible D match to TRBD2 (5 bases). In germline, CDR1 is SGDLS, CDR2 YYNGEE. V lost 0 bases and J 3 bases, leaving 17 bases between the germline ends. There are 17 residues in the CDR3. DNA for the CDR3: TGTGCCAGCAGCGTAGGGCGCCGGGTCCAGCGGACAGATACGCAGTATTTT. Translating it yields CASSVGRRVQRTDTQYF.

This chain connects TRBV20-1 to TRBJ2-5; 9 nucleotides align to TRBD1. The CDR3 has 16 amino acids. Germline V gene lookup returns CDR1 DFQATT and CDR2 SNEGSKA (reference sequence). V shed 7 bases and J 7 bases; nucleotides not matched to a gene: 19. CDR3: CSGIRPRDRAIGTQYF. CDR3 in DNA: TGCAGTGGTATACGACCCCGGGACAGGGCTATCGGGACCCAGTACTTC.

This chain links TRBV12-3 or TRBV12-4 with TRBJ2-5, with D tentatively TRBD1 or TRBD2 (5 bases each). V lost 8 bases, J lost 5 bases, and 18 bases lay in between. There are 14 residues in the CDR3. CDR3 nucleotides: TGTGCCAGCGGTCTAGGGACGGACGCGGAGACCCAGTACTTC. This sequence encodes CASGLGTDAETQYF.

This clonotype has a handful of counts. The rearrangement uses TRBV12-3 or TRBV12-4 and TRBJ1-3; no clear D. Trimming cost V 6 bases and J 0 bases, with 9 bases left between them. This CDR3 is 14 amino acids long. This CDR3 is CASSPMASGNTIYF. The CDR3 region has the DNA TGTGCCAGCAGCCCTATGGCCTCTGGAAACACCATATATTTT.

This clonotype was detected many times. CDR3 in amino acids: CSGTPAPDTQYF. In DNA, the CDR3 is TGCAGTGGCACCCCAGCGCCAGATACGCAGTATTTT. V usage is TRBV20-1 and J usage is TRBJ2-3; no clear D. Germline loops: CDR1 DFQATT, CDR2 SNEGSKA (reference sequence). This CDR3 is built from 12 residues. V was cut by 7 bases and J by 4 bases, with 12 bases left in between.